This TCR beta chain was found in a study of T cell repertoires in cytomegalovirus infection. At the level of the study: Matching HLA type, along with CMV infection, was indicated by public TCR beta signatures.

The ends were cut back, 3 bases at V and 6 bases at J, with 9 bases in the middle. The germline V gene encodes CDR1 MGHRA and CDR2 YSYEKL. This CDR3 is built from 13 residues. There are a few counts of this clonotype. Antigen: not known. TCRdb redid the calling of the reads with MiXCR, one entry per CDR3 protein. This table has more than 500,000 distinct CDR3 sequences, more than 15% appearing once. General study points: The study found HLA-C-restricted CMV-specific TCR beta clonotypes dominating the ex vivo response. CMV carriers having the relevant HLA were flagged by cumulative public TCR beta family frequency.

The sequence came from a human donor in good health (CMV status not recorded). Some clones in this sample may be carry-over from other donors' samples. Sequencing used CD8+ T cells from PBMCs. V usage is TRBV4-1 and J usage is TRBJ2-1; D gene unclear. CDR3 coding DNA: TGCGCCAGCAGCCACCCGACGTTCAATGAGCAGTTCTTC. This translates into CASSHPTFNEQFF.